The clone carrying this T cell receptor beta chain has ten or more counts. These data belong to a study of blood T cell repertoires in COVID-19. Study-wide background: T cells, B-cell-depleted T cells, or PBMCs supplied cDNA or gDNA.

Per the germline V gene, CDR1 is MNHNS and CDR2 is SASEGT. CDR3 length: 12 amino acids. The ends were cut back, 2 bases at V and 3 bases at J, with 5 bases in the middle. Authors' analysis steps: Estimates of nucleated cell counts were drawn from the amplification of reference gene primers. Here immunoSEQ multiplex PCR was the method, and the copy in TCRdb shows in-frame clones only, minus some. That table supplies the V and J calls and clone size; D and trimming were determined from the DNA. The table has under 250,000 clones, 70% to 85% seen once. The sequenced sample consisted of peripheral blood. This clonotype was obtained from a human donor in a cohort sampled during active COVID-19. This rearrangement joins TRBV6-1 to TRBJ2-7; D gene uncertain. Here the CDR3 reads CASSEYGYEQYF. As DNA, the CDR3 is TGTGCCAGCAGTGAATACGGCTACGAGCAGTACTTC.